This T cell receptor beta chain was sequenced in a study of PD-L1 blockade in urothelial cancer. Looking at the study overall: Between 0 and 3 chemotherapy regimens preceded treatment for each patient. Blood drawn 3 weeks (second dose) and 6 weeks after treatment start was analyzed.

Assay used: immunoSEQ multiplex PCR; TCRdb lists only in-frame clones, some missing. The sample contains around 100,000 clones, 90% of which appear only once. A word on this clone: Its antigen is not known.

Study-wide findings and caveats: More expansion of tumor-associated blood clones, seen at 3 weeks, marked durable-benefit patients.

Time point meaning: pretreatment peripheral blood. Each patient presented with locally advanced or metastatic urothelial carcinoma. Germline trimming cut 6 bases from V and 5 bases from J; bases unmatched to any gene: 10. The CDR3 sequence is 16 residues long. CDR1 and CDR2 from the germline V gene are SGHTA and FQGTGA. The V and J genes are TRBV7-3 and TRBJ2-2, with 9 bases aligning to TRBD2. The sequence was collected from a man aged 55 to 70 with urothelial cancer. The source was PBMCs, collected around atezolizumab (anti-PD-L1) treatment. The CDR3 sequence: CASSPEVAGVTGELFF. In DNA form, the CDR3 reads TGTGCCAGCAGTCCGGAGGTAGCGGGAGTGACCGGGGAGCTGTTTTTT.